Following are 27 T cell receptor beta chains from one sample sequenced in a study of blood T cell repertoires in COVID-19. The method was immunoSEQ multiplex PCR; TCRdb's version includes in-frame clones alone and lacks a portion of them. The sample lists about 67,000 clones, 75% to 90% occurring once. The sequencing sample was made of peripheral blood. All receptors come from a man in his forties or fifties with active COVID-19.

The J gene is TRBJ1-5, the V gene TRBV30, with D maybe TRBD1 (6 bases). Germline V gene data show CDR1 as GTSNPN and CDR2 as SVGIG (reference sequence). V shed 4 bases and J shed 1 base, with 17 bases lying between them. The CDR3 has 16 residues. The DNA of the CDR3 is TGTGCCTGGAAGCACAGGGACCCTTTGAGCAATCAGCCCCAGCATTTT. It codes for CAWKHRDPLSNQPQHF. Combining the CDR3 with reference TRBV30 and TRBJ1-5 gives the whole variable domain SQTIHQWPATLVQPVGSPLSLECTVEGTSNPNLYWYRQAAGRGLQLLFYSVGIGQISSEVPQNLSASRPQDRQFILSSKKLLLSDSGFYLCAWKHRDPLSNQPQHFGDGTRLSIL.

The table lists this clone with a count of one. The J gene is TRBJ1-1, the V gene TRBV19; 8 bases are a match to TRBD1. Germline CDR1 is LNHDA and CDR2 is SQIVND (reference sequence). With 5 bases clipped from V and 7 bases from J, the junction kept 15 bases outside the gene matches. The CDR3 is made up of 16 amino acids. The CDR3 region has the DNA TGTGCCAGTAGTCTCTGGGGCAGGGGGCGGATCAGTGAAGCTTTCTTT. Translating it yields CASSLWGRGRISEAFF.

This clone was detected only once. J is TRBJ1-5 and V is TRBV6-5; 11 nucleotides agree with TRBD1. The CDR3 runs 15 residues. J lost 4 bases, V lost 6 bases, and 5 bases had no gene match. Per germline, CDR1 MNHEY and CDR2 SVGAGI. DNA for the CDR3: TGTGCCAGCAGCAAGGGACAGGGGGAAAATCAGCCCCAGCATTTT. Translating gives CASSKGQGENQPQHF.

This chain joins TRBV14 and TRBJ1-1, with D perhaps TRBD1 (5 bases). V lost 6 bases to trimming and J lost 12 bases, with 26 bases between them. This CDR3 is built from 15 residues. Germline V gene sequence: CDR1 SGHDN, CDR2 FVKESK. CDR3 sequence (DNA): TGTGCCAGCAGTTTAATGGGGGGACGAACCTTCGGGACTTTCTTT. Protein sequence: CASSLMGGRTFGTFF.

The chain joins TRBV4-3 to TRBJ2-5; 7 bases align to TRBD1. CDR3 length: 15 residues. With 3 bases clipped from V and 2 bases from J, the junction kept 6 bases outside the gene matches. Per the germline V gene, CDR1 is LGHNA and CDR2 is YSLEER. CDR3 amino acids: CASSQVGTAQETQYF. CDR3 DNA: TGCGCCAGCAGCCAGGTCGGGACAGCTCAAGAGACCCAGTACTTC.

The V call is TRBV5-1, the J call TRBJ2-7; 11 nucleotides align to TRBD1. V gave up 0 bases and J gave up 1 base; unmatched junction bases: 3. CDR1 and CDR2 from the germline V gene are SGHRS and YFSETQ. This CDR3 region has 16 residues. The chain's CDR3 is CASSLGGTGGSYEQYF. CDR3 coding DNA: TGCGCCAGCAGCTTGGGAGGGACAGGGGGGTCCTACGAGCAGTACTTC.

The gene calls are TRBV18 and TRBJ1-5, with D maybe TRBD1 (6 bases). Germline V gene data show CDR1 as KGHSH and CDR2 as LQKENI. The CDR3 has 14 residues. V lost 6 bases, J lost 7 bases, and 16 bases lay in between. The DNA of the CDR3 is TGTGCCAGCTCGATAGACCGGCAGGGGCAGCCCCAGCATTTT. This sequence encodes CASSIDRQGQPQHF.

This clone was seen a few times. This chain's CDR3 is CSVEASGRGEQFF. CDR3 sequence (DNA): TGCAGCGTTGAGGCTAGCGGGAGAGGGGAGCAGTTCTTC. The chain links TRBV29-1 to TRBJ2-1; the match to TRBD2 covers 10 bases. The CDR3 contains 13 residues. From germline, CDR1 is SQVTM and CDR2 ANQGSEA. After removal of 3 bases from V and 10 bases from J, the junction contained 6 bases not matched to a gene.

This sequence joins TRBV5-4 and TRBJ2-4, with 9 bases matching TRBD2. The J segment lost 1 base and the V segment lost 0 bases, leaving 5 bases of the junction unmatched. The CDR3 contains 17 residues. The V gene's germline CDR1 is SGHNT and CDR2 YYREEE (reference sequence). CDR3 sequence reads: CASSLGGGGVAKNIQYF. CDR3 bases: TGTGCCAGCAGCTTGGGCGGCGGGGGGGTGGCCAAAAACATTCAGTACTTC.

Notes on this clone: A read error may account for a junction end that differs from germline. The V gene is TRBV9, the J gene TRBJ2-7; the match to TRBD1 covers 11 bases. The CDR3 runs to 16 residues. Germline V gene data show CDR1 as SGDLS and CDR2 as YYNGEE. CDR3 in amino acids: CASSVAGDRGNYGQYF. The DNA of the CDR3 is TGTGCCAGCAGCGTAGCAGGGGACAGGGGGAACTACGGGCAGTACTTC.

The V call is TRBV10-1, the J call TRBJ2-6; TRBD1 might be the D (5 bases). Germline lookup yields CDR1 WNHNN and CDR2 SYGVQD (reference sequence). The CDR3 covers 14 residues. V lost 7 bases to trimming and J lost 0 bases, with 7 bases between them. The CDR3 region is CASNGASGANVLTF. CDR3 in DNA: TGCGCCAGCAATGGGGCCTCTGGGGCCAACGTCCTGACTTTC.

This clone appeared a single time. V and J are TRBV19 and TRBJ2-3, with 10 bases that match TRBD1. The CDR3 totals 15 residues. From germline, CDR1 is LNHDA and CDR2 SQIVND (reference sequence). The junction had 6 bases not matched to a gene; V was cut back by 5 bases and J by 4 bases. The CDR3 DNA follows: TGTGCCAGTAGTGCCAGACAGGGGGCTGCAGATACGCAGTATTTT. Translation gives CASSARQGAADTQYF.

This chain uses TRBV5-1 with TRBJ1-1, with no clear D. The CDR3 length is 13 residues. Deletions cut 4 bases from V and 7 bases from J, with 14 bases between. CDR1 is SGHRS and CDR2 is YFSETQ in the germline V gene. CDR3 sequence: CASSPLGRSEAFF. The CDR3 region has the DNA TGCGCCAGCAGCCCCCTAGGGAGGAGTGAAGCTTTCTTT.

The chain uses TRBV7-2 and TRBJ1-2; D might be TRBD1 (6 bases). Germline lookup yields CDR1 SGHTA and CDR2 FQGNSA. Deletions cut 5 bases from V and 3 bases from J, with 13 bases between. The CDR3 covers 14 residues. CDR3 sequence: CASSTPQGHYGYTF. The CDR3 nucleotides read TGTGCCAGCAGCACTCCACAGGGCCACTATGGCTACACCTTC. The entire variable domain, with the rest obtained from reference TRBV7-2 and TRBJ1-2, is as follows: GAGVSQSPSNKVTEKGKDVELRCDPISGHTALYWYRQSLGQGLEFLIYFQGNSAPDKSGLPSDRFSAERTGGSVSTLTIQRTQQEDSAVYLCASSTPQGHYGYTFGSGTRLTVV.

CDR3 sequence reads: CASSSDRDQPQHF. In DNA, the CDR3 is TGTGCCAGCTCCTCGGACAGAGATCAGCCCCAGCATTTT. The chain uses TRBV18 and TRBJ1-5; TRBD1 is a possible D gene (6 bases). Germline V gives CDR1 KGHSH, CDR2 LQKENI. This CDR3 contains 13 residues. V shed 6 bases and J shed 5 bases, with 11 bases lying between them.

The rearrangement joins TRBV3-1 (or the pseudogene TRBV3-2) to TRBJ1-6; the match to TRBD1 covers 7 bases. Germline V lookup: CDR1 LGHDT, CDR2 YNNKEL (reference sequence). The CDR3 spans 16 residues. V trimming: 0 bases; J trimming: 10 bases; junction bases outside the gene matches: 9. CDR3 sequence reads: CASSQDRDSYGSPLHF. CDR3 DNA: TGTGCCAGCAGCCAAGATCGGGACAGTTATGGATCACCCCTCCACTTT.

This clone was recorded only once. The chain joins TRBV5-1 to TRBJ2-2; 7 bases are shared with TRBD2. Germline assignment: CDR1 SGHRS and CDR2 YFSETQ. The CDR3 sequence is 16 residues long. After removal of 0 bases from V and 1 base from J, the junction contained 3 bases not matched to a gene. CDR3 DNA: TGCGCCAGCAGCTTGGTAGCTAGCGGGAACACCGGGGAGCTGTTTTTT. Its translation is CASSLVASGNTGELFF.

The rearrangement links TRBV6-6 to TRBJ1-6, with no clear D. The CDR3 is 15 residues long. V lost 7 bases, J lost 6 bases, and 16 bases lay in between. Germline-derived CDR1 and CDR2 are MNHNY and SVGAGI (reference sequence). Written as DNA, the CDR3 is TGTGCCAGCAAATTTCTCCAATTCGGTAATTCACCCCTCCACTTT. Protein sequence: CASKFLQFGNSPLHF.

This clone appeared once. This chain uses TRBV19 with TRBJ1-1; D gene unclear. Trimming took 8 bases from V and 4 from J, leaving 20 bases between them. From germline, CDR1 is LNHDA and CDR2 SQIVND (reference sequence). The CDR3 covers 15 residues. The CDR3 nucleotides read TGTGCCAGTCTAGACCCGAGCTGGGGAGGCACTGAAGCTTTCTTT. Amino acid sequence: CASLDPSWGGTEAFF.

The chain couples TRBV6-5 to TRBJ1-2; TRBD1 matches 8 bases. Germline CDR1 and CDR2: MNHEY and SVGAGI. J gave up 7 bases and V 2 bases, and 9 bases lay outside the gene matches. The CDR3 is 15 amino acids. The CDR3 loop reads CASSYVVAGGSGYTF. CDR3 sequence (DNA): TGTGCCAGCAGTTACGTGGTTGCAGGGGGCTCTGGCTACACCTTC.

V is TRBV5-6 and J is TRBJ1-2; TRBD1 is a possible D gene (5 bases). The germline V gene has CDR1 SGHDT and CDR2 YYEEEE. This CDR3 has 16 residues. Deletions cut 0 bases from V and 8 bases from J, with 20 bases between. The CDR3 region has the DNA TGTGCCAGCAGCTTGGGCAGGAGTACGGCCGGGGGAGGCTACACCTTC. It is translated as CASSLGRSTAGGGYTF.

This clone was seen a few times. The V gene is TRBV28, the J gene TRBJ1-5; D remains unclear. The V gene's germline CDR1 is MDHEN and CDR2 SYDVKM. Trimming pared 2 bases from V and 3 bases from J, leaving 11 bases between. CDR3 length equals 15 residues. The CDR3 loop is CASSLQYSTNQPQHF. In DNA form, the CDR3 reads TGTGCCAGCAGTTTACAGTATTCCACCAATCAGCCCCAGCATTTT.

The chain uses TRBV7-9 and TRBJ1-4; tentative D call: TRBD1 (6 bases). This CDR3 region has 13 residues. In germline, CDR1 is SEHNR, CDR2 FQNEAQ (reference sequence). Trimming stripped 1 base from V and 8 bases from J, with 8 bases between. This chain's CDR3 is CASSLEGGEKLFF. CDR3 sequence (DNA): TGTGCCAGCAGCTTAGAAGGGGGAGAAAAACTGTTTTTT.

This clone was observed a handful of times. The V gene is TRBV28, the J gene TRBJ1-6; the D gene is possibly TRBD1 (6 bases). Trimming stripped 1 base from V and 6 bases from J, with 16 bases between. Germline assignment: CDR1 MDHEN and CDR2 SYDVKM. The CDR3 is made up of 17 amino acids. CDR3 sequence reads: CASSLYGFSRGNSPLHF. CDR3 in DNA: TGTGCCAGCAGTTTATACGGGTTTTCCAGGGGTAATTCACCCCTCCACTTT.

The V and J genes are TRBV15 and TRBJ2-7; D is possibly TRBD2 (5 bases). The germline V and J ends were trimmed by 3 bases and 0 bases, with 9 bases remaining between them. CDR3 length equals 14 residues. Per the germline V gene, CDR1 is LNHNV and CDR2 is YYDKDF (reference sequence). The CDR3 sequence is CATSRAGNSYEQYF. CDR3 DNA: TGTGCCACCAGCAGGGCCGGGAACTCCTACGAGCAGTACTTC.

This chain uses TRBV6-5 with TRBJ2-3; D is undetermined. V was pared by 0 bases and J by 2 bases, with 6 bases between. This CDR3 region has 14 residues. Germline V gene sequence: CDR1 MNHEY, CDR2 SVGAGI. The CDR3 is CASSYSSFTDTQYF. CDR3 sequence (DNA): TGTGCCAGCAGTTACTCGTCCTTCACAGATACGCAGTATTTT.

The genes are TRBV3-1 (or the pseudogene TRBV3-2) and TRBJ1-3; D ambiguous. The germline V and J ends were trimmed by 3 bases and 4 bases, with 7 bases remaining between them. Germline-derived CDR1 and CDR2 are LGHDT and YNNKEL (reference sequence). The CDR3 contains 13 residues. CDR3 amino acids: CASSHRRGNTIYF. In nucleotides, the CDR3 is TGTGCCAGCAGCCACCGGAGGGGAAACACCATATATTTT.